The following is a T cell receptor beta chain sequence with its context. The entry originates in a study of blood T cell repertoires in COVID-19. Overall study context: Samples came from the United States, Italy and Spain, spanning acute and convalescent COVID-19. The cDNA or gDNA used as material had been derived from T cells, B-cell-depleted T cells, or PBMCs.

As processed by the authors: Amplification from reference gene primers served as the basis for estimated nucleated cell counts. Only in-frame clones appear in the TCRdb table, and some are missing; sequencing was by immunoSEQ multiplex PCR. Clonal size and the V and J genes are those of that table, whereas D and trimming came from the DNA. The data show around 300,000 clones, 86% seen once. This sequence was found in a woman younger than 45 with active or convalescent COVID-19. Sequenced input: peripheral blood.

For the CDR3, the DNA is TGTGCCAGCAGTTCCCTAGGAGGACCCCTTGGTGGCTACACCTTC. Protein: CASSSLGGPLGGYTF. The chain employs TRBV27 and TRBJ1-2; D is unclear. The CDR3 extends over 15 amino acids. V dropped 4 bases and J dropped 7 bases, with 19 bases sitting between them. Germline V CDR1 and CDR2: MNHEY, SMNVEV (reference sequence).